These 16 T cell receptor beta chains share one sample of origin, sequenced in a study of blood T cell repertoires in COVID-19. Generated by immunoSEQ multiplex PCR, the TCRdb table keeps only in-frame clones and is missing some. The sample has some 520,000 clones, about 91% seen once. The specimen sequenced was peripheral blood. These receptor sequences come from a man between 18 and 29 years old with COVID-19, enrolled during active disease.

This clone appeared once. V and J are TRBV5-1 and TRBJ2-3; 10 bases match TRBD1. The V and J ends lost 2 bases and 1 base, in that order; junction bases with no gene match: 4. The CDR3 spans 16 residues. Germline-derived CDR1 and CDR2 are SGHRS and YFSETQ. CDR3 sequence reads: CASSFGDRGGTDTQYF. The CDR3 DNA is TGCGCCAGCAGCTTCGGGGACAGGGGCGGCACAGATACGCAGTATTTT.

This clone was seen just once. The chain recombines TRBV9 with TRBJ1-5, with 11 positions matching TRBD1. Germline assignment: CDR1 SGDLS and CDR2 YYNGEE. V gave up 3 bases and J gave up 9 bases; unmatched junction bases: 5. The CDR3 sequence is 14 residues long. CDR3 region: CASSEGQGDWPQHF. The DNA for the CDR3 is TGTGCCAGCAGCGAGGGACAGGGGGATTGGCCCCAGCATTTT.

The J gene is TRBJ2-1, the V gene TRBV9; 9 positions match TRBD2. Trimming at V came to 3 bases and at J to 2 bases, leaving 6 bases not matched to a gene. CDR3 length: 16 amino acids. Germline-derived CDR1 and CDR2 are SGDLS and YYNGEE. The CDR3 is CASSGKRGDTYNEQFF. The CDR3 DNA sequence: TGTGCCAGCAGCGGTAAGCGGGGGGACACCTACAATGAGCAGTTCTTC.

The genes are TRBV7-9 and TRBJ2-7, with 8 bases identical to TRBD1. Germline V gene lookup returns CDR1 SEHNR and CDR2 FQNEAQ (reference sequence). The V gene end was trimmed by 5 bases and the J gene end by 0 bases; junction bases not matched to a gene: 6. This CDR3 has 15 amino acids. CDR3 sequence: CASSPWDRNSYEQYF. As DNA, the CDR3 is TGTGCCAGCAGCCCTTGGGACAGGAACTCCTACGAGCAGTACTTC.

V and J are TRBV9 and TRBJ2-1; 8 bases agree with TRBD2. Germline loops: CDR1 SGDLS, CDR2 YYNGEE. The CDR3 length is 15 residues. V lost 3 bases to trimming and J lost 7 bases; unmatched junction nucleotides: 9. The CDR3 nucleotides are TGTGCCAGCAGCGGCCTTAGCGGGATGCGGAATGAGCAGTTCTTC. It specifies CASSGLSGMRNEQFF.

This clone was seen only once. The rearrangement joins TRBV2 to TRBJ2-7, with TRBD2 identical over 14 bases. This CDR3 contains 18 residues. Trimming cost V 2 bases and J 0 bases; bases outside gene matches: 6. Germline V gene lookup returns CDR1 SNHLY and CDR2 FYNNEI. Here the CDR3 DNA reads TGTGCCAGCAGTGAAACGGGACTAGCGGGAGCAGGCTCCTACGAGCAGTACTTC. Protein product: CASSETGLAGAGSYEQYF.

The CDR3 loop is CASTEEGGGAPEQYF. The CDR3, as DNA: TGTGCCAGCACCGAGGAGGGCGGGGGGGCTCCCGAGCAGTACTTC. V gene TRBV2 combines with J gene TRBJ2-7, with 9 bases identical to TRBD2. Unmatched junction bases numbered 13, after V lost 7 bases and J lost 6 bases. The CDR3 length is 15 residues. The germline gives CDR1 SNHLY, CDR2 FYNNEI.

J is TRBJ2-5 and V is TRBV7-9, with D uncertain. Deletions cut 6 bases from V and 4 bases from J, with 6 bases between. Germline V gene sequence: CDR1 SEHNR, CDR2 FQNEAQ (reference sequence). CDR3 length equals 11 residues. The CDR3 nucleotides are TGTGCCAGCAGTAACACAGAGACCCAGTACTTC. It encodes CASSNTETQYF.

The J gene is TRBJ1-6, the V gene TRBV6-5; 11 nucleotides align to TRBD1. CDR3 length: 14 residues. With V trimmed by 7 bases and J by 10 bases, 6 bases remained unmatched. The germline V gene encodes CDR1 MNHEY and CDR2 SVGAGI. The CDR3 sequence: CASNGQGARSPLHF. The CDR3 bases are TGTGCCAGCAATGGACAGGGGGCAAGATCACCCCTCCACTTT.

The chain recombines TRBV27 with TRBJ2-7, with 11 bases matching TRBD1. The J segment lost 6 bases and the V segment lost 4 bases, leaving 8 bases of the junction unmatched. This CDR3 has 15 residues. The germline V gene has CDR1 MNHEY and CDR2 SMNVEV (reference sequence). Here the CDR3 reads CASSSKGQGAGEQYF. CDR3 sequence (DNA): TGTGCCAGCAGTTCTAAAGGACAGGGGGCGGGCGAGCAGTACTTC.

The V call is TRBV27, the J call TRBJ1-4, with 7 bases lining up with TRBD1. V lost 6 bases, J lost 0 bases, and 7 bases stayed unmatched. The CDR3 contains 16 residues. Germline CDR1 MNHEY, CDR2 SMNVEV (reference sequence). The CDR3 nucleotides read TGTGCCAGCAGCCCCGGGACAGTTGCAACTAATGAAAAACTGTTTTTT. This gives the protein CASSPGTVATNEKLFF.

The chain carries TRBV6-4 and TRBJ2-2; TRBD2 agrees at 8 bases. CDR3 length: 15 residues. The V segment lost 5 bases and the J segment 4 bases; nucleotides outside the gene matches: 6. CDR1 is MRHNA, CDR2 SNTAGT, per germline. Here the CDR3 reads CASSFLAGPTGELFF. CDR3 nucleotides: TGTGCCAGCAGTTTTTTAGCGGGACCCACCGGGGAGCTGTTTTTT.

The V gene is TRBV6-5, the J gene TRBJ2-7; D perhaps matches TRBD2 (5 bases). This CDR3 contains 13 residues. Per germline, CDR1 MNHEY and CDR2 SVGAGI. V shed 7 bases and J shed 2 bases, with 12 bases lying between them. The CDR3 bases are TGTGCCAGCACTCGGGGAGTTACCTACGAGCAGTACTTC. Encoded protein: CASTRGVTYEQYF.

This sequence joins TRBV20-1 and TRBJ2-5, with D perhaps TRBD2 (7 bases). V lost 3 bases and J 5 bases, leaving 16 bases between the germline ends. The CDR3 extends over 14 amino acids. Germline lookup yields CDR1 DFQATT and CDR2 SNEGSKA (reference sequence). The CDR3 DNA follows: TGCAGTGCTAGTACCCGCGGGGGCGCGGAGACCCAGTACTTC. Translating it yields CSASTRGGAETQYF.

The gene calls are TRBV11-2 and TRBJ2-2; 12 bases map to TRBD1. Trimming at V came to 5 bases and at J to 4 bases, leaving 8 bases not matched to a gene. CDR3 length: 17 residues. Germline CDR1 reads SGHAT; CDR2 reads FQNNGV. CDR3 sequence reads: CASSGTGQGAITGELFF. The CDR3 nucleotides are TGTGCCAGCAGCGGCACGGGACAGGGGGCGATCACCGGGGAGCTGTTTTTT.

The genes are TRBV27 and TRBJ2-7; no clear D gene. The CDR3 contains 11 residues. The V and J ends lost 8 bases and 3 bases respectively, with 8 bases between them. CDR1 MNHEY and CDR2 SMNVEV come from the germline V gene (reference sequence). For the CDR3, the DNA is TGTGCCAGCGACAAAGTCTACGAGCAGTACTTC. The encoded protein is CASDKVYEQYF.